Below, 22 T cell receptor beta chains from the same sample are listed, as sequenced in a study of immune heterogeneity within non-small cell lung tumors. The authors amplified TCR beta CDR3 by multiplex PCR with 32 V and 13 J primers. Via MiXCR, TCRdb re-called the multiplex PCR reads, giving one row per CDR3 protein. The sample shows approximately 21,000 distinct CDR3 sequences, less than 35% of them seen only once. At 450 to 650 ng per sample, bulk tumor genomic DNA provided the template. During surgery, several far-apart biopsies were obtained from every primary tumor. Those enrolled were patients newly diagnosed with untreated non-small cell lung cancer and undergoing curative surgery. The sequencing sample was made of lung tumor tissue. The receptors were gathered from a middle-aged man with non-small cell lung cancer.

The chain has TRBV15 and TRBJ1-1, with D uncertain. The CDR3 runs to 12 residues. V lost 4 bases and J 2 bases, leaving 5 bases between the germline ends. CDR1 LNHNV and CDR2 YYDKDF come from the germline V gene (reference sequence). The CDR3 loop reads CATSKANTEAFF. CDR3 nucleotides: TGTGCCACCAGCAAGGCTAACACTGAAGCTTTCTTT.

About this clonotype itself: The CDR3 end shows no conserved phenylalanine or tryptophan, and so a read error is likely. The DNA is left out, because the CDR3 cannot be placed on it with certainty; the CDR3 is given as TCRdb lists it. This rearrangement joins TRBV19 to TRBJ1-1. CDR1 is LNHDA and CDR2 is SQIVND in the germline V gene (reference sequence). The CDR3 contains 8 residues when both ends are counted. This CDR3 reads CASRAPRG.

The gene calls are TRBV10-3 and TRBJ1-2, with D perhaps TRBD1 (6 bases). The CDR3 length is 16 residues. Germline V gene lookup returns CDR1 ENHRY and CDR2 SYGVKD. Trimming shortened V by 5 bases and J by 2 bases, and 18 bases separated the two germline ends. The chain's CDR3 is CAISQPTGHQNYGYTF. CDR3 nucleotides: TGTGCCATCAGTCAGCCTACGGGACACCAAAACTATGGCTACACCTTC.

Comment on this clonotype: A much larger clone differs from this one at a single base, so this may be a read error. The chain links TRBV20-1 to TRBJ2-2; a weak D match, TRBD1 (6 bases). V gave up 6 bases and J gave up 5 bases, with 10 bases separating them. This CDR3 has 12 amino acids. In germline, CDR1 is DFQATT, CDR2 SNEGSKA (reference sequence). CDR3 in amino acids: CSASTGTGELFF. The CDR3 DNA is TGCAGTGCAAGTACAGGGACCGGGGAGCTGTTTTTT.

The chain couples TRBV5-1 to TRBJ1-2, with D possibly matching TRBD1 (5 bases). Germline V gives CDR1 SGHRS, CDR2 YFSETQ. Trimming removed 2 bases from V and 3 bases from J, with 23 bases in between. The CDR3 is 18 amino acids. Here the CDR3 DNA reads TGCGCCAGCAGCTTAATATTCGGAGAGGGGAATTCGGACTATGGCTACACCTTC. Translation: CASSLIFGEGNSDYGYTF.

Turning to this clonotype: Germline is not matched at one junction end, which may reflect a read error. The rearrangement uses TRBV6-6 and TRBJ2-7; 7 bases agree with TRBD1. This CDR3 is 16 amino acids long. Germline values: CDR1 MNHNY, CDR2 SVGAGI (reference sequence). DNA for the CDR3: TGTGCAAGCAGTTACTCCTCCTCCCTGACAGGGCTCGAGCAGTACTTC. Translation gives CASSYSSSLTGLEQYF.

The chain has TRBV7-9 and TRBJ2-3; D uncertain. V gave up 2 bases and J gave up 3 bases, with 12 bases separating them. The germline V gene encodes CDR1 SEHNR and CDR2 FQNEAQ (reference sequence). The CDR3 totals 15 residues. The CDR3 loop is CASSLSARRTDTQYF. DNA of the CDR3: TGTGCCAGCAGCTTATCGGCAAGGCGGACAGATACGCAGTATTTT.

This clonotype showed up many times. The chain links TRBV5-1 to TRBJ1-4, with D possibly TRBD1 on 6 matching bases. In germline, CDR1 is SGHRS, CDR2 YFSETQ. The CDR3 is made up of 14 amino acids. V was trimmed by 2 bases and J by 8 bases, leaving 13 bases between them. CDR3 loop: CASSFTGQTEKLFF. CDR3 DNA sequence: TGCGCCAGCAGCTTTACTGGACAGACCGAAAAACTGTTTTTT.

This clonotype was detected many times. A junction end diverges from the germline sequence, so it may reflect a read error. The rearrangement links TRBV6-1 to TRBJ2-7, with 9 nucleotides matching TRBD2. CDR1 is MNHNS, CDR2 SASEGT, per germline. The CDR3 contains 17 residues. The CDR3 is CASIESWSLAGINEQYF. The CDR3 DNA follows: TGTGCCAGCATTGAATCTTGGTCGCTAGCGGGAATCAACGAGCAGTACTTC.

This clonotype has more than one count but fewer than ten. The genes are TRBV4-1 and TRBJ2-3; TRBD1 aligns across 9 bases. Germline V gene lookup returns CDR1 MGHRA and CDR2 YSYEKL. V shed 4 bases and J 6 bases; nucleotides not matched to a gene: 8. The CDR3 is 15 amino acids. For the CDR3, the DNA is TGCGCCAGCAGCCGACCGGGACAGGGATTCGATACGCAGTATTTT. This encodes CASSRPGQGFDTQYF.

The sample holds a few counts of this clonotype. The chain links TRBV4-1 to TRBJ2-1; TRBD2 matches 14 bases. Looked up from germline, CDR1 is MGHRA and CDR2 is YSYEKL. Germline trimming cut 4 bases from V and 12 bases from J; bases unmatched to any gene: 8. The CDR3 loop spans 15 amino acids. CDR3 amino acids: CASSPPGLAGDGQFF. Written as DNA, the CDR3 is TGCGCCAGCAGCCCTCCGGGACTAGCGGGAGACGGGCAGTTCTTC.

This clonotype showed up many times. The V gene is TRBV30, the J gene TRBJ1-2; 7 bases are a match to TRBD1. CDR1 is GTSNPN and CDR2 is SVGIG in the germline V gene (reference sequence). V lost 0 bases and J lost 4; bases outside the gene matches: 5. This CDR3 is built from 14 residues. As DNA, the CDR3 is TGTGCCTGGAGTGTACTGGGACAGACCTATGGCTACACCTTC. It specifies CAWSVLGQTYGYTF. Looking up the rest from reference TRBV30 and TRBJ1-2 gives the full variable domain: SQTIHQWPATLVQPVGSPLSLECTVEGTSNPNLYWYRQAAGRGLQLLFYSVGIGQISSEVPQNLSASRPQDRQFILSSKKLLLSDSGFYLCAWSVLGQTYGYTFGSGTRLTVV.

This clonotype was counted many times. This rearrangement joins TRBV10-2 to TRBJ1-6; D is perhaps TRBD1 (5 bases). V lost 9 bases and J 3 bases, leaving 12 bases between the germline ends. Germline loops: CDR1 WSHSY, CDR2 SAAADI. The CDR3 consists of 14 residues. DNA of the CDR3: TGCGCCAGTGGCGTGGGGGGCTATAATTCACCCCTCCACTTT. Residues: CASGVGGYNSPLHF.

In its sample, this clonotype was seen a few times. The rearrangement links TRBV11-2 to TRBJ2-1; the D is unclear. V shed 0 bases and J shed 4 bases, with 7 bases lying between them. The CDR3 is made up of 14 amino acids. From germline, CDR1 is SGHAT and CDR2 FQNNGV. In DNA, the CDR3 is TGTGCCAGCAGCTTAGAGGTACAGTACAATGAGCAGTTCTTC. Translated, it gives CASSLEVQYNEQFF.

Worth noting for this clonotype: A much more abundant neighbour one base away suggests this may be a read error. The CDR3 sequence is CSSSIGRIQGGNTIYF. The CDR3 coding sequence is TGTTCCAGTAGTATAGGTCGGATCCAGGGAGGAAACACCATATATTTT. The rearrangement links TRBV19 to TRBJ1-3; D is possibly TRBD1 (5 bases). The germline gives CDR1 LNHDA, CDR2 SQIVND (reference sequence). The CDR3 loop spans 16 amino acids.

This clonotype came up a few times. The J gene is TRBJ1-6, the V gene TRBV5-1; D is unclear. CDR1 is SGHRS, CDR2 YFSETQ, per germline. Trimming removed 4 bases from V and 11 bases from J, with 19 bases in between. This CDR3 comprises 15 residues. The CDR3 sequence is CASSPSAAGNAPLHF. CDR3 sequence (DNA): TGCGCCAGCAGCCCGTCCGCCGCGGGGAATGCACCCCTCCACTTT.

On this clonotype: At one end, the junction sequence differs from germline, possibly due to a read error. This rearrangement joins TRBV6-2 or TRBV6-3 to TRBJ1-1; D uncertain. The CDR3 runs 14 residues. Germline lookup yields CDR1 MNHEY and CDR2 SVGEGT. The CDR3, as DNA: TGTGCCAGCAGTTCCCCCGGACTGAACAGTGAAGCTTTCTTT. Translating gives CASSSPGLNSEAFF.

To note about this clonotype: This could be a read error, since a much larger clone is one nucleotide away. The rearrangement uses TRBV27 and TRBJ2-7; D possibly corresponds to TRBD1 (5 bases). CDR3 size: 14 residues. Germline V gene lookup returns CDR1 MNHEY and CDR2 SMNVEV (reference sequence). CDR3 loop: CASSLGLGYYEKYF. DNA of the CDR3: TGTGCCAGCAGTTTGGGGCTAGGGTACTACGAGAAGTACTTC.

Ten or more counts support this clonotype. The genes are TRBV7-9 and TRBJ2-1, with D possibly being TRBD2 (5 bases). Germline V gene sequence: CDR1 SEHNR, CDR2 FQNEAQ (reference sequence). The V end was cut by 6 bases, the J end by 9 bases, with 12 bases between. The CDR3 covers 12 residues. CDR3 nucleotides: TGTGCCAGCAGGATCTCTGAGGGTGAGCAGTTCTTC. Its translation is CASRISEGEQFF.

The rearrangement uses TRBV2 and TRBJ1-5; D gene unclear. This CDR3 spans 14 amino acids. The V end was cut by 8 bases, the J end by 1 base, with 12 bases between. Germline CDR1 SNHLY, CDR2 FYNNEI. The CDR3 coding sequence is TGTGCCAGCTCAGTTTTAGGGAGCAATCAGCCCCAGCATTTT. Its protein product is CASSVLGSNQPQHF.

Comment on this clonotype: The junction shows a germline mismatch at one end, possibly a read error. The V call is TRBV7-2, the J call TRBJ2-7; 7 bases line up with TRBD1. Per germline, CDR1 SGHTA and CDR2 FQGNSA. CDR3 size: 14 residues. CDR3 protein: CATSPRPGGYEQYF. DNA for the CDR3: TGTGCCACCAGCCCACGGCCAGGGGGCTACGAGCAGTACTTC.

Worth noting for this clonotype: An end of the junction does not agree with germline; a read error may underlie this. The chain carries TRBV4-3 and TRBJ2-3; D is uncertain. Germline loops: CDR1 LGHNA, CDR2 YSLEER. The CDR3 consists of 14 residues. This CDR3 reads CASSQAPFVDTQCF. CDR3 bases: TGCGCCAGCAGCCAAGCACCCTTTGTGGATACGCAGTGTTTT.